This paragraph covers one T cell receptor (beta chain) sequence. Its antigen is currently unknown. CDR1 and CDR2 from the germline V gene are WSHSY and SAAADI. The V end was cut by 0 bases, the J end by 5 bases, with 5 bases between. This CDR3 has 12 residues. The data stem from a study of CD8+ T cells in alopecia areata. Study background: After 6 to 18 months of tofacitinib, follow-up continued 6 months off drug.

Following RNA extraction, reverse transcription yielded cDNA that acted as the sequencing template. The assay was immunoSEQ multiplex PCR, and TCRdb's table has in-frame clones only and misses some. The data hold nearly 95,000 clones, with more than 65% observed a single time. As to treatment: oral pan-JAK inhibitor, 5-10 mg twice daily. Peripheral blood, together with lesional scalp punch biopsies, was collected from alopecia areata patients. Study findings and constraints: Tofacitinib significantly brought down scalp clonality and expanded CD8+ clones among top 100.

Source: CD8+ T cells sorted from blood, taken at week 44, from a patient treated with tofacitinib. The chain uses TRBV10-2 and TRBJ2-7, with unresolved D. This sequence was found in a human donor with alopecia areata. The CDR3 DNA reads as TGCGCCAGCAGTGAGTCTTCCCACGAGCAGTACTTC. It encodes CASSESSHEQYF.